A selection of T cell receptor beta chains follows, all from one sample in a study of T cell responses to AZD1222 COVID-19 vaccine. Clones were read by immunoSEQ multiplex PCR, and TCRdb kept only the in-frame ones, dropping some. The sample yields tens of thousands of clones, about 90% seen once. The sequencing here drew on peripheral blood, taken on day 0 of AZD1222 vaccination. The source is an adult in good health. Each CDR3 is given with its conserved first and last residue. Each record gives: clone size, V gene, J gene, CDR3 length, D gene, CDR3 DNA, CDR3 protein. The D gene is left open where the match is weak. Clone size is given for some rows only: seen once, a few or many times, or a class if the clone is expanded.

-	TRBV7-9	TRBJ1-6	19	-	TGTGCCAGCAGCCCAACCTGGGACGCCGAGAGCTCCTATAATTCACCCCTCCACTTT	CASSPTWDAESSYNSPLHF
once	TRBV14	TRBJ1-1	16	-	TGTGCCAGCAGCCAAGACGGGGAGGGGATGAACACTGAAGCTTTCTTT	CASSQDGEGMNTEAFF
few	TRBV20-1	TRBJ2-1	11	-	TGCAGTGCCCTTCGCAGAAATGAGCAGTTCTTC	CSALRRNEQFF
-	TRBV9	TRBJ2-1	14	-	TGTGCCAGCAGCGTAGAAATGTTTTCCAATGAGCAGTTCTTC	CASSVEMFSNEQFF
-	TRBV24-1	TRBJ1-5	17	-	TGTGCCACCAGTGACCGGTCACAGGGAGGGGACCCCGCACCCCAGCATTTT	CATSDRSQGGDPAPQHF
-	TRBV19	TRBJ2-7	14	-	TGTGCCAGTAGTCGATTTCAGGGTGGCTACGAGCAGTACTTC	CASSRFQGGYEQYF
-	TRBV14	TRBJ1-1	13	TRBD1	TGTGCCAGCAGCCAAGGACAGGGTACAGGAGCTTTCTTT	CASSQGQGTGAFF
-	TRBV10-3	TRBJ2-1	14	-	TGTGCCATCAGTGATCGTGACTCCTACAATGAGCAGTTCTTC	CAISDRDSYNEQFF
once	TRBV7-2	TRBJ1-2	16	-	TGTGCCAGCAGCTTAGTGGGGGCGGCATTAAACTATGGCTACACCTTC	CASSLVGAALNYGYTF
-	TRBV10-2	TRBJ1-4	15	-	TGCGCCAGCAGTGAGTCACCCCCGGGGAGGGGGAAACTGTTTTTT	CASSESPPGRGKLFF
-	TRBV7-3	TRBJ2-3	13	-	TGTGCCAGCAGCCCCAATCTTGGGGATACGCAGTATTTT	CASSPNLGDTQYF